This T cell receptor beta chain came from a study of blood T cell repertoires in COVID-19. About the study: Sample material is recorded as cDNA or gDNA derived from T cells, B-cell-depleted T cells, or PBMCs.

CDR3 size: 16 residues. V lost 5 bases to trimming and J lost 0 bases, with 17 bases between them. Germline assignment: CDR1 SGHVS and CDR2 FQNEAQ. The method was immunoSEQ multiplex PCR; TCRdb's version includes in-frame clones alone and lacks a portion of them. The table has 100,000 to 150,000 clones, around 89% seen once. Specimen: peripheral blood. This TCR was sampled from a middle-aged man with acute or convalescent COVID-19. The chain couples TRBV7-8 to TRBJ2-7; D is possibly TRBD1 (6 bases). The CDR3 loop is CASSLTTTGSSYEQYF. CDR3 bases: TGTGCCAGCAGCCTCACCACTACAGGGAGCTCCTACGAGCAGTACTTC.